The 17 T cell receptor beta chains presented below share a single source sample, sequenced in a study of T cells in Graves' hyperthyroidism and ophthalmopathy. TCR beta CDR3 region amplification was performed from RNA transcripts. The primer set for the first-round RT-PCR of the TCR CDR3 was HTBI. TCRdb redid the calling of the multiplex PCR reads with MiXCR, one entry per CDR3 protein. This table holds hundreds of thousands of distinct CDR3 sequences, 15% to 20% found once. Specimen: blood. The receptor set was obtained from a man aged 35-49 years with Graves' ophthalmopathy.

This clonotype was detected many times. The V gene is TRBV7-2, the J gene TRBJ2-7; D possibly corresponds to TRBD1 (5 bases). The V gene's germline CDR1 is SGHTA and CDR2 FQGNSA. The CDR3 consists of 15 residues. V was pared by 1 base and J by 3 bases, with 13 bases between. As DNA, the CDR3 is TGTGCCAGCAGCTTAGTAGGGCAGGGCTTCTACGAGCAGTACTTC. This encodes CASSLVGQGFYEQYF.

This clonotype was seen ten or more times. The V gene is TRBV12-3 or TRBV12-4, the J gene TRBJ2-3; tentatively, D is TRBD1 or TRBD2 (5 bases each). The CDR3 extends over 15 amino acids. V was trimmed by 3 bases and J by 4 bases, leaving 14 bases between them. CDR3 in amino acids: CASSFGAGSADTQYF. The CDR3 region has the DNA TGTGCCAGCAGTTTTGGGGCAGGGAGTGCAGATACGCAGTATTTT.

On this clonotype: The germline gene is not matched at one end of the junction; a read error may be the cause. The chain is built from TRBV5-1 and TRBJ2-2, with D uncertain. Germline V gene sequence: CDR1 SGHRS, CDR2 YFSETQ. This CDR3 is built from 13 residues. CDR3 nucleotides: TGCGCCAGCAGCTCACCGAACATCGGGGAGCTGTTTTTT. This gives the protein CASSSPNIGELFF. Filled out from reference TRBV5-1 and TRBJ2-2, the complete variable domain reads KAGVTQTPRYLIKTRGQQVTLSCSPISGHRSVSWYQQTPGQGLQFLFEYFSETQRNKGNFPGRFSGRQFSNSRSEMNVSTLELGDSALYLCASSSPNIGELFFGEGSRLTVL.

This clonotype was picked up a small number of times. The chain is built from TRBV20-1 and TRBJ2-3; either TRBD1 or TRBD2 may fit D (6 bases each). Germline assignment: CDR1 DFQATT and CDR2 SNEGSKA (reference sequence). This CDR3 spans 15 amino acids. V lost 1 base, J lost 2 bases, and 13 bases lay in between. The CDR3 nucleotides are TGCAGTGCTAGAGGTCGGGGGCCAACCACAGATACGCAGTATTTT. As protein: CSARGRGPTTDTQYF.

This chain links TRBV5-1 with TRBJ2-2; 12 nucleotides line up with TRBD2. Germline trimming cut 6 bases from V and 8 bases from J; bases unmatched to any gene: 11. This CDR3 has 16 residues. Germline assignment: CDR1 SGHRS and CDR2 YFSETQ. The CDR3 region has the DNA TGCGCCAGCAAGACTAGCGGGGGATTTGTGACGGGGGAGCTGTTTTTT. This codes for CASKTSGGFVTGELFF.

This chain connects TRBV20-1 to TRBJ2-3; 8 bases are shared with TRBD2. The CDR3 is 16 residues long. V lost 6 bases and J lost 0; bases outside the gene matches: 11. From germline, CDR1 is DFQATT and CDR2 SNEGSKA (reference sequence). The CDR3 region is CSAELAAPTSTDTQYF. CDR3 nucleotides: TGCAGTGCAGAACTAGCGGCGCCAACTAGCACAGATACGCAGTATTTT.

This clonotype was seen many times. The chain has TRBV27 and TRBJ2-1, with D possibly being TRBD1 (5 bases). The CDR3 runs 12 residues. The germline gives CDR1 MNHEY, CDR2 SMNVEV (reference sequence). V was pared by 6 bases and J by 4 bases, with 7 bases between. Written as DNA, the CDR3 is TGTGCCAGCAGCGGACAATACAATGAGCAGTTCTTC. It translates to CASSGQYNEQFF.

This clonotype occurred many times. The CDR3 DNA reads as TGTGCCAGAGCAATAGAAGGGGTCAATGAGCAGTTCTTC. This encodes CARAIEGVNEQFF. The chain links TRBV2 to TRBJ2-1; D may be TRBD1 (5 bases). This CDR3 has 13 residues. Germline lookup yields CDR1 SNHLY and CDR2 FYNNEI. The V and J ends lost 9 bases and 6 bases respectively, with 15 bases between them.

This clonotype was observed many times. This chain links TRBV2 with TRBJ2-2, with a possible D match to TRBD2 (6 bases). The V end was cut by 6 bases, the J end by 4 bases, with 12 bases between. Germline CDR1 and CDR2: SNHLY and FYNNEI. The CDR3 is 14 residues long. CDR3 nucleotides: TGTGCCAGCAGAGGCGGGGAGCTCACCGGGGAGCTGTTTTTT. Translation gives CASRGGELTGELFF.

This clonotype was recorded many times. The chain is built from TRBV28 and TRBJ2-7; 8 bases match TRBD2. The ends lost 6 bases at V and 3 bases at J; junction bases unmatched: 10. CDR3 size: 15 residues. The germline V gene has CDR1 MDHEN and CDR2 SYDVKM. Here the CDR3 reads CASSRWAGGRYEQYF. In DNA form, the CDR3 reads TGTGCCAGCAGCCGCTGGGCGGGAGGTCGCTACGAGCAGTACTTC.

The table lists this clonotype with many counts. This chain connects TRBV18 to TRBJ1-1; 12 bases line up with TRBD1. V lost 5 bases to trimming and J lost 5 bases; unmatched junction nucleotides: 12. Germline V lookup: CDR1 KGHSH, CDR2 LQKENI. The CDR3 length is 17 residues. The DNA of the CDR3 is TGTGCCAGCTCAGGGACAGGGGGCATTGGGACACTGACTGAAGCTTTCTTT. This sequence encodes CASSGTGGIGTLTEAFF.

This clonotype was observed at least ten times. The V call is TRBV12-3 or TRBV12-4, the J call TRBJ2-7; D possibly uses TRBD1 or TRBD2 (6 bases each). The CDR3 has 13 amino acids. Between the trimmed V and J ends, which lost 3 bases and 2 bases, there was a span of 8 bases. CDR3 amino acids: CASSFRGAYEQYF. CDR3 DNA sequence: TGTGCCAGCAGTTTTAGGGGGGCCTACGAGCAGTACTTC.

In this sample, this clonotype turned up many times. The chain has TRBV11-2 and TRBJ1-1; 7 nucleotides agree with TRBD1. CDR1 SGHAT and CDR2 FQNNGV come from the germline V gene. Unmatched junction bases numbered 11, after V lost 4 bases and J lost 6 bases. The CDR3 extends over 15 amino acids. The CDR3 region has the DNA TGTGCCAGCAGCTCCCAGACAGGGATACTCCCTGAAGCTTTCTTT. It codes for CASSSQTGILPEAFF.

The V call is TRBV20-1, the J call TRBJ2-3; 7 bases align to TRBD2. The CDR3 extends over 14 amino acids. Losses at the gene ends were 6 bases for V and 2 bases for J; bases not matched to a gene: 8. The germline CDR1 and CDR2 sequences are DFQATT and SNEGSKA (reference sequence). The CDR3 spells CSAKGLPNTDTQYF. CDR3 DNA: TGCAGTGCCAAGGGACTACCTAACACAGATACGCAGTATTTT.

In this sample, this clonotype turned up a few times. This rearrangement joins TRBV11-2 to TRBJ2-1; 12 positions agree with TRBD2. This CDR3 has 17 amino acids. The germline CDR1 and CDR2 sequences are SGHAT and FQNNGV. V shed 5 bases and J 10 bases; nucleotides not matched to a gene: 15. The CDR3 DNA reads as TGTGCCAGCAGCCGCTCACACCTAGCGGGGGGGCCGGGGGAGCAGTTCTTC. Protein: CASSRSHLAGGPGEQFF. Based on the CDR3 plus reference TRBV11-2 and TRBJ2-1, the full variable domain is EAGVAQSPRYKIIEKRQSVAFWCNPISGHATLYWYQQILGQGPKLLIQFQNNGVVDDSQLPKDRFSAERLKGVDSTLKIQPAKLEDSAVYLCASSRSHLAGGPGEQFFGPGTRLTVL.

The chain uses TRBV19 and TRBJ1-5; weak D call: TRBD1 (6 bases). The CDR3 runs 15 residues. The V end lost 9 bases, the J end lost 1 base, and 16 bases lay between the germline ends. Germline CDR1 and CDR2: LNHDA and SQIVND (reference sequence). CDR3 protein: CASTLGGQSNQPQHF. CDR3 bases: TGTGCCAGCACACTGGGTGGACAGAGCAATCAGCCCCAGCATTTT.

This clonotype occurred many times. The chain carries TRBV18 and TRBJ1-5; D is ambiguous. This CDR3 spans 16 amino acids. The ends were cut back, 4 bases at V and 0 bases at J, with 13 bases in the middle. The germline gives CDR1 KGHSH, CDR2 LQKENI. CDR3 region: CASSLTGGTSNQPQHF. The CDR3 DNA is TGTGCCAGCTCACTCACGGGAGGCACTAGCAATCAGCCCCAGCATTTT.